This TCR beta chain appears in the sequencing data of a study of blood T cell repertoires in COVID-19. Study-wide context: Collection of acute and convalescent COVID-19 samples took place in the United States, Italy and Spain. In each case, the material was cDNA or gDNA derived from T cells, B-cell-depleted T cells, or PBMCs.

Unmatched junction bases numbered 7, after V lost 3 bases and J lost 9 bases. This CDR3 comprises 15 residues. Per germline, CDR1 MNHEY and CDR2 SVGAGI. The repertoire was sequenced with immunoSEQ multiplex PCR; TCRdb's copy has only in-frame clones and lacks some. The sample has under 200,000 clones; approximately 80% are singletons. The clonotype originates from a man in his 60s with acute or convalescent COVID-19. This sequence joins TRBV6-5 and TRBJ1-6, with 8 bases matching TRBD1. Specimen: peripheral blood. Written as DNA, the CDR3 is TGTGCCAGCAGTTATAGTCAGGGGGCTGGTTCACCCCTCCACTTT. This gives the protein CASSYSQGAGSPLHF.